A selection of T cell receptor beta chains follows, all from one sample in a study of blood T cell repertoires in COVID-19. Data came from immunoSEQ multiplex PCR; TCRdb stores just in-frame clones and leaves some out. The sample contains 200,000 or so clones, about 88% of which appear only once. Sequenced input: peripheral blood. The receptors were sampled from a woman aged 40 to 50 who had recovered from COVID-19. Each CDR3 is given with its conserved first and last residue. The order of the fields is D gene, J gene, clone size, V gene, CDR3 protein, CDR3 DNA. The D gene is left open where the match is weak. Expanded clones get a size class; other rows say once, few or many, or leave the size out.

d_gene: NA
j_gene: TRBJ1-1
abundance: once
v_gene: TRBV6-5
CDR3aa: CASSYAGGAFF
CDR3nt: TGTGCCAGCAGCTACGCAGGCGGGGCTTTCTTT

d_gene: NA
j_gene: TRBJ2-7
abundance: NA
v_gene: TRBV21-1
CDR3aa: CASSKVYTGIHCYEQYF
CDR3nt: TGTGCCAGCAGCAAGGTGTATACCGGGATCCACTGCTACGAGCAGTACTTC

d_gene: TRBD1
j_gene: TRBJ1-5
abundance: NA
v_gene: TRBV6-5
CDR3aa: CASSRTGVIQPQHF
CDR3nt: TGTGCCAGCAGCCGGACAGGGGTTATTCAGCCCCAGCATTTT

d_gene: NA
j_gene: TRBJ2-3
abundance: NA
v_gene: TRBV5-1
CDR3aa: CASSLEPVASTDTQYF
CDR3nt: TGCGCCAGCAGCTTGGAGCCAGTAGCTAGCACAGATACGCAGTATTTT

d_gene: NA
j_gene: TRBJ1-1
abundance: NA
v_gene: TRBV29-1
CDR3aa: CSVLPGAANTEAFF
CDR3nt: TGCAGCGTCCTACCCGGTGCGGCGAACACTGAAGCTTTCTTT

d_gene: NA
j_gene: TRBJ1-2
abundance: once
v_gene: TRBV12-3/TRBV12-4
CDR3aa: CATARGGRGGYTF
CDR3nt: TGTGCCACAGCAAGGGGAGGGCGCGGTGGCTACACCTTC

d_gene: NA
j_gene: TRBJ1-4
abundance: NA
v_gene: TRBV6-5
CDR3aa: CASKGGTREKLFF
CDR3nt: TGTGCCAGCAAGGGAGGGACTCGGGAAAAACTGTTTTTT

d_gene: NA
j_gene: TRBJ2-7
abundance: NA
v_gene: TRBV7-3
CDR3aa: CACLGYALYEQYF
CDR3nt: TGTGCCTGCTTGGGCTATGCTTTATACGAGCAGTACTTC

d_gene: TRBD1
j_gene: TRBJ1-4
abundance: NA
v_gene: TRBV4-3
CDR3aa: CASSQDGTVNEKLFF
CDR3nt: TGCGCCAGCAGCCAAGATGGGACAGTTAATGAAAAACTGTTTTTT

d_gene: TRBD1
j_gene: TRBJ1-1
abundance: NA
v_gene: TRBV19
CDR3aa: CASSTRGLNTEAFF
CDR3nt: TGTGCCAGTAGCACAAGGGGGCTAAACACTGAAGCTTTCTTT

d_gene: TRBD1
j_gene: TRBJ2-7
abundance: NA
v_gene: TRBV4-1
CDR3aa: CASSPTGDSSYEQYF
CDR3nt: TGCGCCAGCAGTCCAACAGGGGACAGCTCCTACGAGCAGTACTTC

d_gene: TRBD1
j_gene: TRBJ2-2
abundance: NA
v_gene: TRBV25-1
CDR3aa: CASSPTGQGSTGELFF
CDR3nt: TGTGCCAGCAGCCCTACGGGACAGGGATCCACCGGGGAGCTGTTTTTT

d_gene: TRBD2
j_gene: TRBJ2-2
abundance: NA
v_gene: TRBV6-2/TRBV6-3
CDR3aa: CASSRPTSGANTGELFF
CDR3nt: TGTGCCAGCAGCCGACCGACTAGCGGAGCGAACACCGGGGAGCTGTTTTTT

d_gene: NA
j_gene: TRBJ1-3
abundance: NA
v_gene: TRBV25-1
CDR3aa: CASSEGTGGPSGNTIYF
CDR3nt: TGTGCCAGCAGTGAAGGGACCGGGGGACCCTCTGGAAACACCATATATTTT

d_gene: NA
j_gene: TRBJ2-7
abundance: NA
v_gene: TRBV12-3/TRBV12-4
CDR3aa: CASSPRGLYEQYF
CDR3nt: TGTGCCAGCAGTCCCCGGGGACTCTACGAGCAGTACTTC

d_gene: TRBD2
j_gene: TRBJ2-3
abundance: NA
v_gene: TRBV7-8
CDR3aa: CASSRTPSGRWPGRDTQYF
CDR3nt: TGTGCCAGCAGCAGAACACCTAGCGGGAGGTGGCCCGGGCGCGATACGCAGTATTTT

d_gene: NA
j_gene: TRBJ1-1
abundance: NA
v_gene: TRBV15
CDR3aa: CATSRDRLNTEAFF
CDR3nt: TGTGCCACCAGCAGAGACAGGTTGAACACTGAAGCTTTCTTT

d_gene: NA
j_gene: TRBJ1-2
abundance: once
v_gene: TRBV28
CDR3aa: CASSLGETYGYTF
CDR3nt: TGTGCCAGCAGTTTAGGGGAGACCTATGGCTACACCTTC

d_gene: NA
j_gene: TRBJ1-2
abundance: few
v_gene: TRBV7-9
CDR3aa: CASSLEEGPSGYTF
CDR3nt: TGTGCCAGCAGTCTAGAGGAGGGACCCAGCGGCTACACCTTC

d_gene: TRBD1
j_gene: TRBJ2-7
abundance: NA
v_gene: TRBV11-2
CDR3aa: CASSFGQGEQYF
CDR3nt: TGTGCCAGCAGCTTCGGACAGGGAGAGCAGTACTTC

d_gene: TRBD1
j_gene: TRBJ2-7
abundance: NA
v_gene: TRBV28
CDR3aa: CASSQTTGVYEQYF
CDR3nt: TGTGCCAGCAGCCAGACGACAGGGGTGTACGAGCAGTACTTC

d_gene: TRBD2
j_gene: TRBJ2-1
abundance: few
v_gene: TRBV5-4
CDR3aa: CASMLAGGYNEQFF
CDR3nt: TGTGCCAGCATGCTAGCGGGAGGATACAATGAGCAGTTCTTC